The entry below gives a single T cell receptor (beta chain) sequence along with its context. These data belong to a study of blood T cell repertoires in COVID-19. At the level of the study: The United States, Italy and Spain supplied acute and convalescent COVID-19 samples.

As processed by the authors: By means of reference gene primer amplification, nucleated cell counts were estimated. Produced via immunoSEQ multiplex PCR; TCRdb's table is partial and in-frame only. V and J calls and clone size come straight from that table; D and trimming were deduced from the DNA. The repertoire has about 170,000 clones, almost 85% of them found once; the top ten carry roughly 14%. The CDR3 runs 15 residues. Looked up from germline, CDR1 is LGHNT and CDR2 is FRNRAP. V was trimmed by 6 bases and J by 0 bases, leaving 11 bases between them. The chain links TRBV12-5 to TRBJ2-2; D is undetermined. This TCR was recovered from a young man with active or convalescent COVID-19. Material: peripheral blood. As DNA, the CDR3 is TGTGCTAGTGGGGAGAGGATCGCGAACACCGGGGAGCTGTTTTTT. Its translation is CASGERIANTGELFF.